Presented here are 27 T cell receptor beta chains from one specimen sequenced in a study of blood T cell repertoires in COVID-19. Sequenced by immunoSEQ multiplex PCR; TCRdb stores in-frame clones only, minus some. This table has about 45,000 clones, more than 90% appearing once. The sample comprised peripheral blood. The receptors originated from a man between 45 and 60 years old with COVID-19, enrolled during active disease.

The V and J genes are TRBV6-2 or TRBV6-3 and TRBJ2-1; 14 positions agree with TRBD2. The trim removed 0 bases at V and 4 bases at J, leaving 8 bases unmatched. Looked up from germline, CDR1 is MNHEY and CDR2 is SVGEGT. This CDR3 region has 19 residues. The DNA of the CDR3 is TGTGCCAGCAGTTACTCCCCTCGGACTAGCGGGAGGAGATACAATGAGCAGTTCTTC. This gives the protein CASSYSPRTSGRRYNEQFF.

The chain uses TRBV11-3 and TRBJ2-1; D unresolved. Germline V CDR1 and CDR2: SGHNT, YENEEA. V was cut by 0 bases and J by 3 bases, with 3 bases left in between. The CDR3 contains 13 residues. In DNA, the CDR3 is TGTGCCAGCAGCTTAGAATACTACAATGAGCAGTTCTTC. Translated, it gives CASSLEYYNEQFF.

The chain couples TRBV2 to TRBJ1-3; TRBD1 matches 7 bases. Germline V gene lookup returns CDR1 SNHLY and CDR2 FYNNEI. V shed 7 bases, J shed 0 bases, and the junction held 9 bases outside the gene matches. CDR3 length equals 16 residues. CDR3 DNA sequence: TGTGCCAGCAAAGTTGGACAGGCAATCTCTGGAAACACCATATATTTT. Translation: CASKVGQAISGNTIYF.

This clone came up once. The CDR3 DNA follows: TGCAGTGCTAGTAGCGGGAGGGCCTGGTACAATGAGCAGTTCTTC. As protein: CSASSGRAWYNEQFF. The rearrangement uses TRBV20-1 and TRBJ2-1; 11 bases are shared with TRBD2. This CDR3 is 15 amino acids long. The J segment lost 4 bases and the V segment lost 3 bases, leaving 5 bases of the junction unmatched. CDR1 is DFQATT and CDR2 is SNEGSKA in the germline V gene (reference sequence).

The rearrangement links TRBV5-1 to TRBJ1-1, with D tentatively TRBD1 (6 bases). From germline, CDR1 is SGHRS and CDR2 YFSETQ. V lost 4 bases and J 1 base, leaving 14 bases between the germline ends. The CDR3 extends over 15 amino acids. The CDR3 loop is CASSPTGTQNTEAFF. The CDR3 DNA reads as TGCGCCAGCAGCCCCACCGGGACACAGAACACTGAAGCTTTCTTT.

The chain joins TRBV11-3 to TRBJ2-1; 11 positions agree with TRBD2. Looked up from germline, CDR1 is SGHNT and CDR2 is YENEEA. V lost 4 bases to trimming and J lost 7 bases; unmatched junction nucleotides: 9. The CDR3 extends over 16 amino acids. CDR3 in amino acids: CASSSGAGTSGNEQFF. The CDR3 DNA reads TGTGCCAGCAGCTCCGGTGCCGGGACTAGCGGAAATGAGCAGTTCTTC. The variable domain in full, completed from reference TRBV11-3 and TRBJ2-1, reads EAGVVQSPRYKIIEKKQPVAFWCNPISGHNTLYWYLQNLGQGPELLIRYENEEAVDDSQLPKDRFSAERLKGVDSTLKIQPAELGDSAVYLCASSSGAGTSGNEQFFGPGTRLTVL.

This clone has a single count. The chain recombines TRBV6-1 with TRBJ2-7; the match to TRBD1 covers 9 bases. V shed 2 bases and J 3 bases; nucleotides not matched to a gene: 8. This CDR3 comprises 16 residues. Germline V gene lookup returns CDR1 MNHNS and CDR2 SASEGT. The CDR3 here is CASSEWDEGQGYEQYF. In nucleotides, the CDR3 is TGTGCCAGCAGTGAATGGGATGAGGGACAGGGCTACGAGCAGTACTTC.

CDR3 in amino acids: CASSLSASNQPQHF. CDR3 DNA: TGTGCCAGCAGTTTAAGCGCTAGCAATCAGCCCCAGCATTTT. The chain carries TRBV27 and TRBJ1-5; no reliable D call. Germline V lookup: CDR1 MNHEY, CDR2 SMNVEV (reference sequence). The CDR3 length is 14 residues. The V end was cut by 2 bases, the J end by 0 bases, with 5 bases between.

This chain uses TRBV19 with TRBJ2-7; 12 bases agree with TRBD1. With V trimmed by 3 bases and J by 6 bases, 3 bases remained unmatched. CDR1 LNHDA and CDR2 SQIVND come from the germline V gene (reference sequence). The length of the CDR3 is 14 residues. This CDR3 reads CASSIPGQGAEQYF. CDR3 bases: TGTGCCAGTAGTATTCCGGGACAGGGGGCCGAGCAGTACTTC.

CDR3 DNA: TGTGCCAGCAGCGCTAAGGTACAGGGCAACACTGAAGCTTTCTTT. It translates to CASSAKVQGNTEAFF. V gene TRBV5-4 combines with J gene TRBJ1-1, with TRBD1 as a possible D gene (6 bases). CDR3 length: 15 residues. V was cut by 4 bases and J by 2 bases, with 15 bases left in between. Per germline, CDR1 SGHNT and CDR2 YYREEE (reference sequence).

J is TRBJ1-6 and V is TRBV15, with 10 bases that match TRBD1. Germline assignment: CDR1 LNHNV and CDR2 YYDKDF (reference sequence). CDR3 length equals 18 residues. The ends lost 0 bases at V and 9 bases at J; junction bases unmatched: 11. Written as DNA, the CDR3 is TGTGCCACCAGCAGAGATGTCCCGGGACAGGGGAGGGCTTCACCCCTCCACTTT. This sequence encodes CATSRDVPGQGRASPLHF.

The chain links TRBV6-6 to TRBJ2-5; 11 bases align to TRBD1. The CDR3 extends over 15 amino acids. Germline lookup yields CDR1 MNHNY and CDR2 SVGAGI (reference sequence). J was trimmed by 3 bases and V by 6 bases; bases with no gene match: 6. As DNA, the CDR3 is TGTGCCAGCAGCGCTCCGGGACAGGGGGAAGAGACCCAGTACTTC. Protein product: CASSAPGQGEETQYF.

The CDR3 loop reads CASSRTVGDEQFF. CDR3 coding DNA: TGTGCCAGCAGCCGCACTGTCGGAGATGAGCAGTTCTTC. V usage is TRBV11-1 and J usage is TRBJ2-1; D unresolved. This CDR3 contains 13 residues. Germline-derived CDR1 and CDR2 are SGHAT and FQDESV (reference sequence). Trimming cost V 5 bases and J 8 bases, with 13 bases left between them.

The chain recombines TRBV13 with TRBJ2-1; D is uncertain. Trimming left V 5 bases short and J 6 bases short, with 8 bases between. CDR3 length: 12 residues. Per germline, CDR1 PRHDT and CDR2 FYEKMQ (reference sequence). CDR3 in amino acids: CASSLQRNEQFF. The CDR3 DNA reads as TGTGCCAGCAGCCTCCAGCGCAATGAGCAGTTCTTC.

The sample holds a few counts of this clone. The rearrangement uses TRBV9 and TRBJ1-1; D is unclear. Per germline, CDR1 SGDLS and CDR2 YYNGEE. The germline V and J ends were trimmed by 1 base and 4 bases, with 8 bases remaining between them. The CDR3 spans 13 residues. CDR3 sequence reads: CASSVSGVTEAFF. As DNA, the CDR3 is TGTGCCAGCAGCGTATCCGGGGTCACTGAAGCTTTCTTT.

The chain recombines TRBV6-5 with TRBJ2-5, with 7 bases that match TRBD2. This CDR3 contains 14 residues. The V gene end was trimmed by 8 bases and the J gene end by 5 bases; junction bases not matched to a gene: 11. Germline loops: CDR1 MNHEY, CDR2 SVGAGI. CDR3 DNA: TGTGCCAGCCAATGGGGGGGGAGATCGGAGACCCAGTACTTC. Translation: CASQWGGRSETQYF.

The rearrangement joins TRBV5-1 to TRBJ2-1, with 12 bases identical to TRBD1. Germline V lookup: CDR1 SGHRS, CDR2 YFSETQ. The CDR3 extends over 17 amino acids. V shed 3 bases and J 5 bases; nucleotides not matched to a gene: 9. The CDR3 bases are TGCGCCAGCAGCTCATTGGGACAGGGGGCAATCCACAATGAGCAGTTCTTC. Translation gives CASSSLGQGAIHNEQFF.

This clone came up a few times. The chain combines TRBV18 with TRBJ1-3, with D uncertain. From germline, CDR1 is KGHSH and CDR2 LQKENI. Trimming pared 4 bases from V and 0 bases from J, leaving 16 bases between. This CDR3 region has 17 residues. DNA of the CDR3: TGTGCCAGCTCACTGAACAGCTTACTGAGCTCTGGAAACACCATATATTTT. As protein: CASSLNSLLSSGNTIYF.

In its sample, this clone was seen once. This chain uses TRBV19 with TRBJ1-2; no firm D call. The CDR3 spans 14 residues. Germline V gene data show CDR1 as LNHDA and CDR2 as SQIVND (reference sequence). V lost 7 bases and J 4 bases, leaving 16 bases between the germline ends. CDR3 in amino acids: CASIPGGQLYGYTF. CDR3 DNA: TGTGCCAGTATACCAGGAGGCCAACTCTATGGCTACACCTTC.

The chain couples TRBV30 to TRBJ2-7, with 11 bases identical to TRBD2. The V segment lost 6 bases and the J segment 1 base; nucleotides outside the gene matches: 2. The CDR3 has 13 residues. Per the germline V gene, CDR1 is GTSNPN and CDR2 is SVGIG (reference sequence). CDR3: CACTSGSSYEQYF. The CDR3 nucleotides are TGTGCCTGTACTAGCGGGAGTTCCTACGAGCAGTACTTC. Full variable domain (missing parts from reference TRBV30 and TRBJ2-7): SQTIHQWPATLVQPVGSPLSLECTVEGTSNPNLYWYRQAAGRGLQLLFYSVGIGQISSEVPQNLSASRPQDRQFILSSKKLLLSDSGFYLCACTSGSSYEQYFGPGTRLTVT.

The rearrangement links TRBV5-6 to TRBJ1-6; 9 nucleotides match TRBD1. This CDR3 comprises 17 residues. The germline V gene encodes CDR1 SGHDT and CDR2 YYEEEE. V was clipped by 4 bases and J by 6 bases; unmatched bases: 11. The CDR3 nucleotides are TGTGCCAGCAGCCGTCCCGGGACAGGGAACCCTAATTCACCCCTCCACTTT. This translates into CASSRPGTGNPNSPLHF.

DNA for the CDR3: TGTGCCAGCAGTCCCGTTTTATACAGCTATACCGGGGAGCTGTTTTTT. Encoded protein: CASSPVLYSYTGELFF. The chain combines TRBV27 with TRBJ2-2; D remains unclear. In germline, CDR1 is MNHEY, CDR2 SMNVEV (reference sequence). The V gene lost 5 bases and the J gene lost 5 bases, with 18 bases spanning the gap. This CDR3 comprises 16 residues.

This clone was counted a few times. CDR3 sequence (DNA): TGTGCCAGCAGTCCGGGATCCAATAGCAATCAGCCCCAGCATTTT. This encodes CASSPGSNSNQPQHF. The chain recombines TRBV6-5 with TRBJ1-5; no clear D. The germline gives CDR1 MNHEY, CDR2 SVGAGI. With 5 bases removed from V and 0 bases from J, the gap between germline ends came to 11 bases. This CDR3 contains 15 residues.

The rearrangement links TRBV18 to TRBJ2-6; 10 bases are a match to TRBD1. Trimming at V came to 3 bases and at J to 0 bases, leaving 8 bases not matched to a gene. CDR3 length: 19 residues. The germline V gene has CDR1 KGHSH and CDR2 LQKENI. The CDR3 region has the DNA TGTGCCAGCTCACCGATGAGGACAGGGGGGAGCTCTGGGGCCAACGTCCTGACTTTC. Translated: CASSPMRTGGSSGANVLTF.

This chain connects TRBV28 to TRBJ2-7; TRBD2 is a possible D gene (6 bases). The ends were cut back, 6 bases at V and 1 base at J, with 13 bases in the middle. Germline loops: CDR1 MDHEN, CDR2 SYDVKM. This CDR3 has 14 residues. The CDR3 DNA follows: TGTGCCAGCAGGACACCGGGACTTTCCTACGAGCAGTACTTC. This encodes CASRTPGLSYEQYF.

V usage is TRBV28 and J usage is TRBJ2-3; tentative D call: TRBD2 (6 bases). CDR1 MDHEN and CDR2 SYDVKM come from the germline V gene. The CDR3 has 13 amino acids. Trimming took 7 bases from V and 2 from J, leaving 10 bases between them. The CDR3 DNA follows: TGTGCCAGCATGTCGGGGGACACAGATACGCAGTATTTT. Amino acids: CASMSGDTDTQYF.

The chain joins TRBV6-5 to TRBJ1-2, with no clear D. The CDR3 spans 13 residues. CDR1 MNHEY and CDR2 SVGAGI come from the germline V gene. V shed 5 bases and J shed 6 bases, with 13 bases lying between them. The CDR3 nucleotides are TGTGCCAGCAGTAAACTCCGACGGGATGGCTACACCTTC. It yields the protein CASSKLRRDGYTF.